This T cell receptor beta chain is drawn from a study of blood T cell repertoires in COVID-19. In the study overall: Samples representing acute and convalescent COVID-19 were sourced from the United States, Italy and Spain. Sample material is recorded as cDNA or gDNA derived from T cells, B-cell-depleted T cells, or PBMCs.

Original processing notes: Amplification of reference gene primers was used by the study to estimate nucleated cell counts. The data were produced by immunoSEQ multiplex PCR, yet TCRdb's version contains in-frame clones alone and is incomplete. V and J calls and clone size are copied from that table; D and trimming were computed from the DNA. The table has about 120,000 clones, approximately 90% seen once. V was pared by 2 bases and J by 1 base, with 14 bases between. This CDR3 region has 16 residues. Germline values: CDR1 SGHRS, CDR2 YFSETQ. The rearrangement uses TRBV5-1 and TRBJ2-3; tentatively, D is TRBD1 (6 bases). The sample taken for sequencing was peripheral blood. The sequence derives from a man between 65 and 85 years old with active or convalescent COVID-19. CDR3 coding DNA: TGCGCCAGCAGCTTCTCAGGGGCAGGCGGCACAGATACGCAGTATTTT. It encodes CASSFSGAGGTDTQYF.